The entry below describes one T cell receptor (beta chain). These data come from a study of control samples from healthy donors and cancer patients. The CDR3 has 15 amino acids. Germline loops: CDR1 MNHEY, CDR2 SMNVEV (reference sequence). V lost 3 bases to trimming and J lost 0 bases, with 11 bases between them. Sequenced by immunoSEQ multiplex PCR; TCRdb stores in-frame clones only, minus some. The data hold about 89,000 clones, with approximately 89% observed a single time. The sample was blood. The receptor's source is a man aged 25-45 years in good health. J is TRBJ1-2 and V is TRBV27; TRBD1 is a possible D gene (5 bases). The CDR3 coding sequence is TGTGCCAGCAGTTTGGGGGGGAGTCCTAACTATGGCTACACCTTC. Its protein product is CASSLGGSPNYGYTF.